What follows are 27 T cell receptor beta chains derived from one specimen sequenced in a study of T cells in Graves' hyperthyroidism and ophthalmopathy (dated by TCRdb to between 2019 and 2020). The method was multiplex PCR. Sequenced using an Illumina HiSeq 2000. TCR beta CDR3 regions were amplified from RNA transcripts. The first round of RT-PCR for the TCR CDR3 was performed with the HTBI primer set and the Qiagen OneStep RT-PCR kit. TCRdb reprocessed the public reads (quality trimming at Q25 with fastp, clone calling with MiXCR) and kept in-frame beta chains. All rows with the same CDR3 protein become a single entry with the most common DNA and genes. The sample data list fewer than 250,000 distinct CDR3 sequences, and over 15% of these were observed just once. The ten top clones hold around 30% of the sample. Sequenced material: blood. The origin of the receptors is a woman aged 18 to 35 with Graves' ophthalmopathy.

The chain recombines TRBV9 with TRBJ2-5; 9 nucleotides agree with TRBD2. CDR3 length: 16 amino acids. V lost 0 bases to trimming and J lost 2 bases; unmatched junction nucleotides: 5. Germline CDR1 SGDLS, CDR2 YYNGEE. The CDR3: CASSVDLAGRQETQYF. The CDR3 DNA sequence: TGTGCCAGCAGCGTAGATCTAGCGGGAAGACAAGAGACCCAGTACTTC.

At least ten counts were recorded for this clonotype. This rearrangement joins TRBV28 to TRBJ2-3, with 10 bases identical to TRBD2. There are 14 residues in the CDR3. CDR1 and CDR2 from the germline V gene are MDHEN and SYDVKM. V shed 8 bases, J shed 6 bases, and the junction held 8 bases outside the gene matches. The CDR3 here is CASGLAGGLDTQYF. The CDR3 bases are TGTGCCAGCGGGTTAGCGGGGGGATTGGATACGCAGTATTTT.

This clonotype was counted a few times. A much larger clonotype is one base distant, so this may be a read error. The chain joins TRBV7-2 to TRBJ2-7; 12 nucleotides agree with TRBD2. The CDR3 spans 19 residues. CDR1 and CDR2 (germline): SGHTA, FQGNSA. DNA of the CDR3: TGTGCCAGCAGCTTACCCCGGGACTTCAGACTAGCGGGAGTTTACGAGCAGTGCTTC. Translation: CASSLPRDFRLAGVYEQCF.

This clonotype was counted at least ten times. This chain joins TRBV28 and TRBJ2-3; 7 nucleotides align to TRBD1. Germline V lookup: CDR1 MDHEN, CDR2 SYDVKM. Trimming took 5 bases from V and 5 from J; bases not matched to a gene: 7. The CDR3 runs 14 residues. The DNA for the CDR3 is TGTGCCAGCAGTAACGACAGGGCCGGAGATACGCAGTATTTT. Translated, it gives CASSNDRAGDTQYF.

At least ten counts were recorded for this clonotype. This chain links TRBV4-1 with TRBJ1-4, with TRBD1 as a possible D gene (6 bases). CDR1 MGHRA and CDR2 YSYEKL come from the germline V gene. V lost 4 bases to trimming and J lost 3 bases, with 18 bases between them. The CDR3 is 17 amino acids. This CDR3 reads CASSRLRTELSNEKLFF. The CDR3, as DNA: TGCGCCAGCAGCCGGCTGAGGACAGAGTTGTCTAATGAAAAACTGTTTTTT.

This chain uses TRBV2 with TRBJ1-5; TRBD1 aligns across 8 bases. The CDR3 sequence is 15 residues long. The V gene end was trimmed by 4 bases and the J gene end by 6 bases; junction bases not matched to a gene: 8. Per the germline V gene, CDR1 is SNHLY and CDR2 is FYNNEI. Here the CDR3 reads CASSGGRGHGQPQHF. The CDR3 DNA reads as TGTGCCAGCAGTGGCGGCAGGGGGCATGGTCAGCCCCAGCATTTT. Based on the CDR3 plus reference TRBV2 and TRBJ1-5, the full variable domain is EPEVTQTPSHQVTQMGQEVILRCVPISNHLYFYWYRQILGQKVEFLVSFYNNEISEKSEIFDDQFSVERPDGSNFTLKIRSTKLEDSAMYFCASSGGRGHGQPQHFGDGTRLSIL.

This clonotype came up many times. This rearrangement joins TRBV20-1 to TRBJ1-1; possibly TRBD1 for D (6 bases). The germline V and J ends were trimmed by 5 bases and 2 bases, with 12 bases remaining between them. The CDR3 loop spans 13 amino acids. Germline CDR1 and CDR2: DFQATT and SNEGSKA (reference sequence). CDR3 coding DNA: TGCAGTGCTGAGGGGACACCAAACACTGAAGCTTTCTTT. It is translated as CSAEGTPNTEAFF.

This clonotype was counted many times. This rearrangement joins TRBV12-3 or TRBV12-4 to TRBJ1-5; 8 positions agree with TRBD1. CDR3 length: 15 residues. V shed 6 bases, J shed 6 bases, and the junction held 10 bases outside the gene matches. CDR3 region: CASSILRDRIQPQHF. CDR3 bases: TGTGCCAGCAGCATCCTCCGGGACAGGATTCAGCCCCAGCATTTT.

This clonotype was seen at least ten times. This sequence joins TRBV6-1 and TRBJ2-7; D uncertain. CDR1 and CDR2 from the germline V gene are MNHNS and SASEGT. The CDR3 runs 13 residues. V shed 2 bases and J shed 1 base, with 6 bases lying between them. CDR3 protein: CASSETRSYEQYF. The CDR3 DNA reads as TGTGCCAGCAGTGAAACAAGGTCCTACGAGCAGTACTTC.

This clonotype showed up many times. The rearrangement uses TRBV6-2 or TRBV6-3 and TRBJ1-5; 12 nucleotides match TRBD1. Trimming cost V 2 bases and J 9 bases; bases outside gene matches: 20. Germline CDR1 is MNHEY and CDR2 is SVGEGT. The CDR3 loop spans 20 amino acids. The CDR3 bases are TGTGCCAGCAGTTACCTCGTACTACCGGGACAGGGGGCGCGTGGGTGGCCCCAGCATTTT. Encoded protein: CASSYLVLPGQGARGWPQHF.

This clonotype was counted many times. This rearrangement joins TRBV11-1 to TRBJ2-1, with 11 bases identical to TRBD2. Per germline, CDR1 SGHAT and CDR2 FQDESV (reference sequence). The CDR3 covers 16 residues. The ends lost 4 bases at V and 7 bases at J; junction bases unmatched: 9. CDR3 coding DNA: TGTGCCAGCAGCTGGACTAGCGGGTTCTTGGGAAATGAGCAGTTCTTC. Its translation: CASSWTSGFLGNEQFF.

This clonotype has at least ten counts. The CDR3 loop reads CSAREVRDAGSQYF. The CDR3 region has the DNA TGCAGTGCTAGAGAGGTTAGGGACGCCGGGAGCCAGTACTTC. This rearrangement joins TRBV20-1 to TRBJ2-5; D might be TRBD2 (6 bases). Germline values: CDR1 DFQATT, CDR2 SNEGSKA (reference sequence). V lost 0 bases and J 10 bases, leaving 18 bases between the germline ends. The CDR3 length is 14 residues.

This clonotype was seen repeatedly, ten times or more. The genes are TRBV28 and TRBJ2-2; possibly TRBD1 for D (5 bases). V lost 3 bases to trimming and J lost 0 bases, with 8 bases between them. The CDR3 is made up of 15 amino acids. The germline CDR1 and CDR2 sequences are MDHEN and SYDVKM. CDR3 in DNA: TGTGCCAGCAGTTTTGGCAGGGCGAACACCGGGGAGCTGTTTTTT. Translation gives CASSFGRANTGELFF.

This clonotype appeared many times. The chain joins TRBV7-9 to TRBJ2-1, with 7 bases identical to TRBD2. This CDR3 has 12 amino acids. The J segment lost 13 bases and the V segment lost 3 bases, leaving 6 bases of the junction unmatched. Per germline, CDR1 SEHNR and CDR2 FQNEAQ (reference sequence). In DNA, the CDR3 is TGTGCCAGCAGCTTGACTAGCCCGAACCAGTTCTTC. Translation: CASSLTSPNQFF.

This clonotype was seen repeatedly, ten times or more. The CDR3 region has the DNA TGTGCCAGCAAGCTTCTAGCGGGGTCCGGGGAGCAGTACTTC. It specifies CASKLLAGSGEQYF. The gene calls are TRBV27 and TRBJ2-7, with TRBD2 identical over 9 bases. The CDR3 loop spans 14 amino acids. V lost 7 bases to trimming and J lost 7 bases; unmatched junction nucleotides: 11. The germline V gene has CDR1 MNHEY and CDR2 SMNVEV (reference sequence).

This clonotype was found many times. Compared with germline, one end of the junction differs, possibly owing to a read error. The CDR3 loop reads CASSLALSGRSSYNEQFF. The CDR3 DNA follows: TGTGCTAGCAGCTTAGCGCTTAGCGGGAGGAGCTCCTACAATGAGCAGTTCTTC. The rearrangement uses TRBV7-7 and TRBJ2-1, with 10 bases fitting TRBD2. The CDR3 sequence is 18 residues long. Per germline, CDR1 SSHAT and CDR2 FNYEAQ (reference sequence).

This clonotype has ten or more counts. The chain combines TRBV20-1 with TRBJ2-7, with D tentatively TRBD2 (6 bases). Germline-derived CDR1 and CDR2 are DFQATT and SNEGSKA (reference sequence). The CDR3 has 16 residues. Trimming cost V 2 bases and J 1 base, with 18 bases left between them. As DNA, the CDR3 is TGCAGTGCTAGACCCCGGGGAGCGGGCGGTTCCTACGAGCAGTACTTC. Protein product: CSARPRGAGGSYEQYF.

The sample holds a few counts of this clonotype. A much larger clone sits a single nucleotide away, making a read error possible. The V call is TRBV2, the J call TRBJ1-2; a weak D match, TRBD1 (5 bases). This CDR3 has 13 amino acids. Germline V gene data show CDR1 as SNHLY and CDR2 as FYNNEI. Here the CDR3 reads CASRNQGSYGCTF. The CDR3 DNA is TGTGCCAGCAGAAATCAGGGTAGCTATGGCTGCACCTTC.

This clonotype was seen at least ten times. V is TRBV2 and J is TRBJ1-1; the D gene is possibly TRBD1 (5 bases). V was trimmed by 2 bases and J by 2 bases, leaving 21 bases between them. The length of the CDR3 is 18 residues. CDR1 and CDR2 (germline): SNHLY, FYNNEI. CDR3 DNA: TGTGCCAGCAGTGAATCTCATGTCAGGGTCGAGGGAAACACTGAAGCTTTCTTT. Translated: CASSESHVRVEGNTEAFF.

This clonotype showed up many times. This sequence joins TRBV28 and TRBJ2-1; 9 nucleotides line up with TRBD2. This CDR3 contains 15 residues. In germline, CDR1 is MDHEN, CDR2 SYDVKM. Germline trimming cut 6 bases from V and 5 bases from J; bases unmatched to any gene: 8. CDR3 coding DNA: TGTGCCAGCAGCCTTAGCGGGAGTTCAAACAATGAGCAGTTCTTC. Translated, it gives CASSLSGSSNNEQFF.

The chain uses TRBV24-1 and TRBJ2-3, with D hard to call. Between the trimmed V and J ends, which lost 3 bases and 2 bases, there was a span of 14 bases. This CDR3 contains 16 residues. CDR1 is KGHDR, CDR2 SFDVKD, per germline. The CDR3 is CATSDPALEITDTQYF. The DNA for the CDR3 is TGTGCCACCAGTGATCCCGCCCTAGAGATCACAGATACGCAGTATTTT.

This clonotype was observed many times. The V call is TRBV6-1, the J call TRBJ1-5; D is unclear. This CDR3 contains 13 residues. With 6 bases removed from V and 7 bases from J, the gap between germline ends came to 13 bases. Germline V gene data show CDR1 as MNHNS and CDR2 as SASEGT. CDR3 bases: TGTGCCAGCAGCCCAGGAGGGCCCCAGCCCCAGCATTTT. Amino acids: CASSPGGPQPQHF.

Ten or more counts support this clonotype. J is TRBJ2-7 and V is TRBV6-1; 7 bases line up with TRBD1. The CDR3 loop spans 15 amino acids. The V segment lost 3 bases and the J segment 0 bases; nucleotides outside the gene matches: 5. CDR1 MNHNS and CDR2 SASEGT come from the germline V gene. For the CDR3, the DNA is TGTGCCAGCAGTGACCTGACAGGGACCTCCTACGAGCAGTACTTC. Its protein is CASSDLTGTSYEQYF.

In this sample, this clonotype turned up many times. J is TRBJ2-5 and V is TRBV28; D gene ambiguous. Germline values: CDR1 MDHEN, CDR2 SYDVKM. The V and J ends lost 6 bases and 2 bases respectively, with 19 bases between them. CDR3 length: 16 residues. The chain's CDR3 is CASSPLPSWKQETQYF. The CDR3, as DNA: TGTGCCAGCAGCCCTCTCCCCTCCTGGAAACAAGAGACCCAGTACTTC.

There are many counts of this clonotype. The V and J genes are TRBV20-1 and TRBJ2-5; 7 bases line up with TRBD2. The CDR3 loop spans 14 amino acids. Trimming took 7 bases from V and 5 from J; bases not matched to a gene: 13. The germline V gene encodes CDR1 DFQATT and CDR2 SNEGSKA (reference sequence). Here the CDR3 DNA reads TGCAGTGTTGGGCGGGGGTTGAATAGGGAGACCCAGTACTTC. Protein sequence: CSVGRGLNRETQYF.

This clonotype was recorded many times. CDR3 amino acids: CSVEGREGPLSTDTQYF. The CDR3 DNA is TGCAGCGTTGAGGGGCGGGAGGGCCCCCTTAGCACAGATACGCAGTATTTT. This rearrangement joins TRBV29-1 to TRBJ2-3, with 9 bases matching TRBD2. Trimming took 3 bases from V and 0 from J; bases not matched to a gene: 10. Germline V gene sequence: CDR1 SQVTM, CDR2 ANQGSEA. CDR3 length: 17 amino acids.

This clonotype was seen repeatedly, ten times or more. The V and J genes are TRBV25-1 and TRBJ2-2, with 9 bases aligning to TRBD2. J was trimmed by 7 bases and V by 4 bases; bases with no gene match: 13. Germline CDR1 and CDR2: MGHDK and SYGVNS. The CDR3 covers 17 residues. CDR3 amino acids: CASSGVLGTSSHGELFF. The CDR3 bases are TGTGCCAGCAGTGGGGTACTCGGGACTAGCTCGCACGGGGAGCTGTTTTTT.